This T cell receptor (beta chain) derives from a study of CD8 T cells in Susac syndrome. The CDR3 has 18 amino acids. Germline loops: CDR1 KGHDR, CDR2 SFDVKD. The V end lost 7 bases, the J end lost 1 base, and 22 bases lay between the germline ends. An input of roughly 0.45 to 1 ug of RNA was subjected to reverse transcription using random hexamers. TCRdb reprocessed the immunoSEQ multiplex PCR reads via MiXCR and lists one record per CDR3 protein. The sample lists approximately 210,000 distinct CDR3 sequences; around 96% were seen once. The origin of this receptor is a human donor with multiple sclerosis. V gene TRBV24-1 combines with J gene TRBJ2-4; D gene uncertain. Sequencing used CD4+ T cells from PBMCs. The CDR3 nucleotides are TGTGCCACCAGACCGACATCAATCCCGCCCAGGGCCAAAAACATTCAGTACTTC. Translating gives CATRPTSIPPRAKNIQYF.